This TCR beta chain was captured in a study of shared clonotypes between healthy human individuals. Profiled with immunoSEQ multiplex PCR; TCRdb holds only in-frame clones, not every one. Of approximately 2.5 million clones listed, over 85% are singletons. Sequencing input: naive CD4+ T cells from PBMCs. Noted subset: CD45RA+ positively selected. The TCR was taken from a man aged 18 to 30 in good health. Some clones in this sample may be carry-over from other donors' samples.

The CDR3 coding sequence is TGTGCCAGCAGTGAATCTGTCCCGAGAGCTTTCTTT. Protein: CASSESVPRAFF. The J gene is TRBJ1-1, the V gene TRBV6-1; D is undetermined. Germline CDR1 and CDR2: MNHNS and SASEGT. The CDR3 covers 12 residues. Trimming took 2 bases from V and 10 from J, leaving 11 bases between them.